These T cell receptor beta chains were read from a single sample in a study of OX40 agonist ivuxolimab in advanced cancers. Data came from immunoSEQ multiplex PCR; TCRdb stores just in-frame clones and leaves some out. The sample lists 95,000 to 150,000 clones; roughly 93% were seen once. The input for sequencing was CD4+ or CD8+ T cells sorted from blood, taken in a trial of the OX40 agonist ivuxolimab. The receptors were gathered from an adult with an advanced solid tumor such as melanoma, head and neck, liver or kidney cancer. Both conserved end residues are part of each CDR3. A D gene is named only where the DNA matches it firmly. Not all rows give a size; the values are once, few, many and, for expanded clones, a class.

D | size | J | V | CDR3 | DNA
- | - | TRBJ2-5 | TRBV4-3 | CASSQHNTRGQETQYF | TGCGCCAGCAGCCAACACAACACAAGGGGACAAGAGACCCAGTACTTC
- | - | TRBJ2-7 | TRBV28 | CASSNLRQGLLYEQYF | TGTGCCAGCAGCAACCTTCGACAGGGACTACTCTACGAGCAGTACTTC
TRBD1 | - | TRBJ2-2 | TRBV4-1 | CASSRIQGGGGELFF | TGCGCCAGCAGCCGCATACAGGGGGGAGGCGGGGAGCTGTTTTTT
TRBD1 | once | TRBJ1-2 | TRBV7-9 | CASSFRQGDGYTF | TGTGCCAGCAGCTTTAGACAGGGTGACGGCTACACCTTC
TRBD1 | - | TRBJ1-1 | TRBV5-1 | CASSPLTGENAEAFF | TGCGCCAGCTCCCCACTTACAGGGGAGAACGCTGAAGCTTTCTTT
- | few | TRBJ1-2 | TRBV28 | CASSPRFGYTF | TGTGCCAGCAGTCCCCGGTTTGGCTACACCTTC
- | - | TRBJ2-3 | TRBV18 | CASSPVGDTQYF | TGTGCCAGCTCACCAGTCGGAGATACGCAGTATTTT
- | few | TRBJ1-5 | TRBV2 | CASRGLGNQPQHF | TGTGCCAGCAGGGGGTTGGGCAATCAGCCCCAGCATTTT
TRBD1 | - | TRBJ1-1 | TRBV30 | CAWSRDRGAEAFF | TGTGCCTGGAGCCGGGACAGGGGGGCTGAAGCTTTCTTT
- | - | TRBJ1-4 | TRBV6-1 | CASSVRAPGPTNEKLFF | TGTGCCAGCAGTGTCAGGGCCCCAGGGCCAACTAATGAAAAACTGTTTTTT
- | once | TRBJ1-1 | TRBV5-1 | CASSLVPGPDTEAFF | TGCGCCAGCAGCTTGGTCCCCGGGCCGGACACTGAAGCTTTCTTT
- | - | TRBJ1-1 | TRBV19 | CASSRRAGEKAEAFF | TGTGCCAGTAGTAGACGAGCAGGGGAGAAGGCTGAAGCTTTCTTT
TRBD1 | - | TRBJ1-6 | TRBV19 | CASKVAGTGNSPLHF | TGTGCCAGTAAGGTTGCTGGGACAGGGAACTCACCCCTCCACTTT
- | - | TRBJ1-2 | TRBV27 | CASSNLGGLNYGYTF | TGTGCCAGCAGCAATTTGGGGGGCCTTAACTATGGCTACACCTTC
TRBD2 | - | TRBJ2-7 | TRBV5-4 | CASSLGLAGAGEQYF | TGTGCCAGCAGCTTGGGGCTAGCGGGAGCAGGGGAGCAGTACTTC
- | - | TRBJ1-2 | TRBV6-1 | CASSHRAGDYGYTF | TGTGCCAGCAGTCACAGGGCGGGGGATTATGGCTACACCTTC
TRBD1 | - | TRBJ2-7 | TRBV6-6 | CASGSTDRVSYEQYF | TGTGCCAGCGGTTCGACCGACAGGGTGTCCTACGAGCAGTACTTC
TRBD2 | - | TRBJ2-5 | TRBV11-2 | CASSGTSAFLRETQYF | TGTGCCAGCAGCGGGACTAGTGCTTTCTTGAGGGAGACCCAGTACTTC
- | - | TRBJ2-1 | TRBV7-3 | CASSPEQRSSREQFF | TGTGCCAGCAGCCCTGAACAACGGTCTAGTCGTGAGCAGTTCTTC
- | few | TRBJ2-7 | TRBV16 | CASSQLGGYSSYEQYF | TGTGCCAGCAGCCAATTGGGCGGTTACAGTTCCTACGAGCAGTACTTC
- | - | TRBJ1-1 | TRBV2 | CASRTSALGVEAFF | TGTGCCAGCAGGACGAGCGCGCTGGGCGTTGAAGCTTTCTTT
- | - | TRBJ2-5 | TRBV19 | CASSITGQETQYF | TGTGCCAGTAGTATCACAGGTCAAGAGACCCAGTACTTC
TRBD1 | - | TRBJ1-2 | TRBV28 | CASSSGTGKGKHGYTF | TGTGCCAGCAGTTCCGGGACAGGGAAAGGTAAACATGGCTACACCTTC
- | - | TRBJ2-1 | TRBV7-9 | CASSPQGLQSSYNEQFF | TGTGCCAGCAGCCCTCAGGGCCTCCAAAGCTCCTACAATGAGCAGTTCTTC
TRBD1 | - | TRBJ1-5 | TRBV27 | CASSSGGLGNQPQHF | TGTGCCAGCAGTTCAGGGGGCTTAGGCAATCAGCCCCAGCATTTT
- | - | TRBJ2-5 | TRBV7-6 | CASSFVEVQETQYF | TGTGCCAGCAGCTTCGTGGAAGTCCAAGAGACCCAGTACTTC
- | - | TRBJ2-6 | TRBV18 | CASSPSGTTASGANVLTF | TGTGCCAGCTCACCTAGCGGCACTACGGCCTCTGGGGCCAACGTCCTGACTTTC
- | - | TRBJ2-3 | TRBV5-1 | CASAGAGTDTQYF | TGCGCCAGCGCAGGGGCAGGCACAGATACGCAGTATTTT
TRBD1 | - | TRBJ1-4 | TRBV28 | CASRPTTGGREKLFF | TGTGCCAGCAGACCTACGACAGGGGGTCGGGAAAAACTGTTTTTT
TRBD2 | once | TRBJ2-5 | TRBV5-4 | CASSLAGLVETQYF | TGTGCCAGCAGCTTGGCGGGACTAGTGGAGACCCAGTACTTC
- | few | TRBJ2-1 | TRBV20-1 | CSVSFNEQFF | TGCAGCGTTTCCTTTAATGAGCAGTTCTTC
- | - | TRBJ1-2 | TRBV28 | CASSLSVRRGGYTF | TGTGCCAGCAGTTTATCCGTCCGGCGAGGTGGCTACACCTTC
TRBD1 | - | TRBJ1-4 | TRBV4-1 | CASSRPRWDRGTTGVEKLFF | TGCGCCAGCAGCCGCCCAAGATGGGACAGGGGGACCACAGGAGTTGAAAAACTGTTTTTT
TRBD1 | - | TRBJ2-2 | TRBV27 | CASSSYRGPGLAARDTGELFF | TGTGCCAGCAGTTCCTACAGGGGGCCGGGGCTAGCGGCCCGGGACACCGGGGAGCTGTTTTTT
- | - | TRBJ2-2 | TRBV18 | CASSPKQSTGELFF | TGTGCCAGCTCACCAAAGCAGTCCACCGGGGAGCTGTTTTTT
TRBD2 | - | TRBJ2-1 | TRBV6-1 | CASSRAGGPWNEQFF | TGTGCCAGCAGTCGGGCGGGGGGGCCTTGGAATGAGCAGTTCTTC
- | - | TRBJ1-5 | TRBV5-6 | CASSLSTGVNQPQHF | TGTGCCAGCAGCTTATCAACTGGGGTCAATCAGCCCCAGCATTTT
- | once | TRBJ1-2 | TRBV30 | CAWRDSLANYGYTF | TGTGCCTGGAGGGACAGTCTAGCTAACTATGGCTACACCTTC
TRBD2 | - | TRBJ2-4 | TRBV15 | CATSTQSGGPNIQYF | TGTGCCACCAGCACGCAGAGCGGGGGGCCCAACATTCAGTACTTC
- | - | TRBJ2-2 | TRBV21-1 | CASSNQSSGVGDTGELFF | TGTGCCAGCAGCAACCAATCCAGCGGGGTAGGCGACACCGGGGAGCTGTTTTTT
- | - | TRBJ2-2 | TRBV11-3 | CASSLSLETGELFF | TGTGCCAGCAGCTTATCACTGGAAACCGGGGAGCTGTTTTTT
- | - | TRBJ1-2 | TRBV7-9 | CASSPSPPGGGVGYTF | TGTGCCAGCAGCCCATCACCGCCGGGGGGGGGAGTTGGCTACACCTTC
- | - | TRBJ1-1 | TRBV7-2 | CASSLTEITEAFF | TGTGCCAGCTCTTTGACAGAAATAACTGAAGCTTTCTTT
- | - | TRBJ2-7 | TRBV5-6 | CASSLEAGLGSYEQYF | TGTGCCAGCAGCTTGGAGGCAGGGTTGGGCTCCTACGAGCAGTACTTC
- | - | TRBJ2-3 | TRBV5-1 | CASSQGPSTDTQYF | TGCGCCAGCAGCCAGGGACCTAGCACAGATACGCAGTATTTT
- | - | TRBJ1-2 | TRBV18 | CASSPDPYGYTF | TGTGCCAGCTCACCTGATCCCTATGGCTACACCTTC
- | - | TRBJ1-1 | TRBV4-1 | CASSQNRAQGISSQAFF | TGCGCCAGCAGCCAAAACCGGGCCCAGGGAATTTCGAGTCAAGCTTTCTTT
- | - | TRBJ1-5 | TRBV29-1 | CSPRLRRNQPQHF | TGCAGCCCCCGACTTCGAAGAAATCAGCCCCAGCATTTT